What follows describes a single T cell receptor (beta chain). Its antigen is currently not known. Per-base qualities were not stored, and no clone one base away is much larger. The same CDR3 is also encoded by other DNA sequences in this sample. The record originates from a study of OX40 agonist ivuxolimab in advanced cancers. In terms of the full investigation: Ivuxolimab was a fully human IgG2 agonistic monoclonal antibody targeting the costimulatory receptor OX40 (CD134). Intravenous ivuxolimab was administered to patients every 2 weeks at six dose levels: 0.01, 0.1, 0.3, 1.5, 3 and 10 mg/kg. In the dose-escalation cohort, around four fifths of patients were male, and the mean age was approximately 60 years, with a range of roughly 20 to 80. Of the approximately 53 patients in dose escalation, around 19 had hepatocellular carcinoma, around 15 had melanoma, 9 had renal cell carcinoma and 9 had head and neck cancer. Prior anti-PD-1, anti-PD-L1 or anti-CTLA-4 therapy was permitted, and about two fifths of dose-escalation patients had received checkpoint inhibitors. Partial responses occurred in three dose-escalation patients, of whom one had hepatocellular carcinoma and two had cutaneous melanoma. The paper covers the monotherapy dose-escalation part of the phase I ivuxolimab trial, which included N of about 56 patients. The point of sequencing TCRbeta in the periphery was to test whether ivuxolimab changed TCR sequence diversity and drove clonal T-cell expansion. What the research found in general, with its limitations: Low levels of normalized T-cell clonal expansion were also seen in some nonresponding patients. The antigen specificity of the peripheral T cells that underwent clonal expansion was not determined. In the 0.1-3.0 mg/kg groups, partial responders were among the patients with the lowest normalized peripheral clonal expansion, particularly in CD8+ T cells. At doses of 0.1 to 3.0 mg/kg, clonal expansion of both CD4+ and CD8+ blood T cells was observed from baseline to week 6. On average, CD8+ T cells showed more expanded clones than CD4+ T cells after ivuxolimab.

For sequencing of the TCRbeta CDR3 region, genomic DNA was extracted from the sorted cells. The immunoSEQ Assay was used for sequencing of TCRbeta CDR3 regions. Not all clones reach the TCRdb copy of this immuneACCESS table, which keeps in-frame sequences only. Checked studies attribute under half of the gap to unresolved V genes and leave the rest unexplained. The sample table lists about 34,000 clones, less than 85% of them with a count of one. The leading ten clones occupy over 9.5% of the sample. The trial excluded patients who had a history of autoimmune disease or were on systemic immunosuppression. In every dose cohort, peripheral blood was drawn for TCR sequencing at baseline, cycle 4 day 1, and cycle 7 day 1. Samples were obtained from an open-label, multicenter, first-in-human phase I dose-escalation trial of ivuxolimab. The trial enrolled adults with locally advanced or metastatic head and neck squamous cell, hepatocellular, melanoma or renal cell carcinoma. Before TCR sequencing, CD4+ and CD8+ T cells were separately sorted from peripheral blood.

The germline V gene (reference sequence) supplies CDR1 SGHNT and CDR2 YYREEE. At the junction V is shortened by 0 bases and J by 0 bases, with 9 bases in between. From the cysteine up to the phenylalanine, the CDR3 has a length of 15 residues. Here the CDR3 DNA is all that survives: 45 bases in frame from base 1. The sample was CD4+ or CD8+ T cells sorted from blood, taken in a trial of the OX40 agonist ivuxolimab. The rearrangement combines TRBV5-4 with TRBJ1-1; 5 matching bases give a weak D call of TRBD1. This sequence was found in an adult with an advanced solid tumor such as melanoma, head and neck, liver or kidney cancer. The sequence in DNA is TGTGCCAGCAGCTTGGTGGGGGGGATGAACACTGAAGCTTTCTTT. Translated, it gives CASSLVGGMNTEAFF.